This T cell receptor beta chain emerged from a study of T cells in Graves' hyperthyroidism and ophthalmopathy. The sample holds many counts of this clonotype. Regions amplified from RNA transcripts were the TCR beta CDR3 regions. Initially, a first-round RT-PCR of the TCR CDR3 employed the HTBI primer set. In TCRdb, the multiplex PCR reads were re-called with MiXCR into one record per CDR3 protein. The repertoire holds over 250,000 distinct CDR3 sequences, with about 25% as singletons. This receptor was obtained from a man between 40 and 49 years old with Graves' hyperthyroidism that later progressed to Graves' ophthalmopathy. The source material was blood.

The CDR3 nucleotides read TGTGCCAGCAGTTTAGACAGGGGGTCTGGCTACACCTTC. Translating it yields CASSLDRGSGYTF. The chain has TRBV12-3 or TRBV12-4 and TRBJ1-2; 8 bases map to TRBD1. This CDR3 comprises 13 residues. Losses at the gene ends were 1 base for V and 7 bases for J; bases not matched to a gene: 2.